These 13 T cell receptor beta chains originate from one sample sequenced in a study of cytomegalovirus exposure and HLA in healthy donors (dated by TCRdb to about 2017). Library creation used the immunoSEQ multiplex PCR assay. For the multiplex PCR, a mixture combining 60 forward primers for TCR Vbeta segments and 13 reverse primers for TCR Jbeta segments was used. TCRdb provides this immuneACCESS table in a form limited to in-frame rearrangements. Some clones are lacking; in checked studies, under half of them reflect an unresolved V gene, and why the rest are absent is not known. The sample table shows 70,000 to 90,000 clones, and approximately 75% are seen once. The ten largest clones capture around 3.9% of the sample. Material: PBMCs. The receptors shown here come from a man aged 55 to 69 in good health and CMV-seronegative.

The chain uses TRBV2 and TRBJ2-5, with 9 bases that match TRBD1. With the DNA end fitting TRBJ2-7 better, the J assignment may be wrong. CDR3 size: 18 residues. CDR1 is SNHLY, CDR2 FYNNEI, per germline. Written as DNA, the CDR3 is TGTGCCAGCAGTGGGGACAGGGATTTAATGGGTCCCCTCTACGAGCAGTACTTC. Translated: CASSGDRDLMGPLYEQYF.

The chain uses TRBV30 and TRBJ1-6; D is uncertain. Germline values: CDR1 GTSNPN, CDR2 SVGIG (reference sequence). The CDR3 is made up of 14 amino acids. The V end lost 0 bases, the J end lost 9 bases, and 12 bases lay between the germline ends. The CDR3 region is CAWSVGLGVSPLHF. Here the CDR3 DNA reads TGTGCCTGGAGTGTGGGTCTGGGCGTTTCACCCCTCCACTTT.

This clone was seen more than once but under ten times. The J gene is TRBJ2-3, the V gene TRBV6-1; 9 bases align to TRBD2. CDR3 length: 15 amino acids. The germline V gene has CDR1 MNHNS and CDR2 SASEGT. The ends lost 6 bases at V and 8 bases at J; junction bases unmatched: 12. For the CDR3, the DNA is TGTGCCAGCAGCCGAGGCGGGGGGGCGGGGGTTACGCAGTATTTT. It encodes CASSRGGGAGVTQYF.

The chain couples TRBV5-1 to TRBJ1-4; TRBD1 aligns across 8 bases. Germline V gene sequence: CDR1 SGHRS, CDR2 YFSETQ. V gave up 4 bases and J gave up 3 bases; unmatched junction bases: 2. CDR3 length: 14 amino acids. CDR3 in amino acids: CASSVDRANEKLFF. The CDR3 DNA reads TGCGCCAGCAGCGTGGACAGGGCTAATGAAAAACTGTTTTTT.

This rearrangement joins TRBV19 to TRBJ1-5; the D gene is possibly TRBD1 (6 bases). Trimming removed 3 bases from V and 2 bases from J, with 11 bases in between. Germline V gene lookup returns CDR1 LNHDA and CDR2 SQIVND (reference sequence). CDR3 size: 15 residues. The CDR3 loop reads CASSIRGIGNQPQHF. The CDR3 nucleotides read TGTGCCAGTAGTATCAGGGGTATCGGCAATCAGCCCCAGCATTTT.

The chain combines TRBV11-2 with TRBJ1-6; D is perhaps TRBD1 (6 bases). This CDR3 spans 15 amino acids. V was shortened by 3 bases and J by 10 bases, with 16 bases between the two germline ends. CDR1 is SGHAT and CDR2 is FQNNGV in the germline V gene. CDR3 DNA sequence: TGTGCCAGCAGCTTCCTCGGGGGGCAGCGCTCACCCCTCCACTTT. Translation: CASSFLGGQRSPLHF.

The chain recombines TRBV19 with TRBJ2-1, with 8 bases matching TRBD1. V lost 3 bases and J lost 3; bases outside the gene matches: 4. Germline values: CDR1 LNHDA, CDR2 SQIVND (reference sequence). This CDR3 is 15 amino acids long. The CDR3 DNA follows: TGTGCCAGTAGTATTCCGGACAGGGTCTACAATGAGCAGTTCTTC. Translation: CASSIPDRVYNEQFF. The whole variable domain, remainder taken from reference TRBV19 and TRBJ2-1, is DGGITQSPKYLFRKEGQNVTLSCEQNLNHDAMYWYRQDPGQGLRLIYYSQIVNDFQKGDIAEGYSVSREKKESFPLTVTSAQKNPTAFYLCASSIPDRVYNEQFFGPGTRLTVL.

This rearrangement joins TRBV6-6 to TRBJ2-3; maybe TRBD1 (5 bases). There are 15 residues in the CDR3. Germline lookup yields CDR1 MNHNY and CDR2 SVGAGI (reference sequence). The V gene lost 6 bases and the J gene lost 3 bases, with 16 bases spanning the gap. This CDR3 reads CASSQPGWGTDTQYF. CDR3 bases: TGTGCCAGCAGCCAACCAGGGTGGGGAACAGATACGCAGTATTTT.

This clone was seen once. The V call is TRBV9, the J call TRBJ2-1, with D unresolved. The germline V and J ends were trimmed by 1 base and 0 bases, with 8 bases remaining between them. Germline CDR1 SGDLS, CDR2 YYNGEE. The CDR3 totals 15 residues. In DNA, the CDR3 is TGTGCCAGCAGCGTAAGAGACAACTCCTACAATGAGCAGTTCTTC. It specifies CASSVRDNSYNEQFF.

The V call is TRBV5-1, the J call TRBJ1-6; 7 bases match TRBD1. CDR1 is SGHRS, CDR2 YFSETQ, per germline. CDR3 length equals 15 residues. V dropped 0 bases and J dropped 7; count of bases not matched to a gene: 4. The CDR3 here is CASSLGQGLNSPLHF. The DNA of the CDR3 is TGCGCCAGCAGCTTGGGACAGGGTTTAAATTCACCCCTCCACTTT. Complete variable domain (other parts from reference TRBV5-1 and TRBJ1-6): KAGVTQTPRYLIKTRGQQVTLSCSPISGHRSVSWYQQTPGQGLQFLFEYFSETQRNKGNFPGRFSGRQFSNSRSEMNVSTLELGDSALYLCASSLGQGLNSPLHFGNGTRLTVT.

The chain combines TRBV15 with TRBJ1-3; D gene uncertain. Germline values: CDR1 LNHNV, CDR2 YYDKDF (reference sequence). This CDR3 contains 16 residues. V gave up 0 bases and J gave up 2 bases, with 11 bases separating them. The CDR3 DNA follows: TGTGCCACCAGCAGAGAGGCTGTAAGAACTGGAAACACCATATATTTT. Translation gives CATSREAVRTGNTIYF.

The V gene is TRBV9, the J gene TRBJ2-3; D remains unclear. Looked up from germline, CDR1 is SGDLS and CDR2 is YYNGEE. V shed 0 bases and J shed 0 bases, with 8 bases lying between them. The CDR3 consists of 15 residues. The CDR3 here is CASSVVQSSTDTQYF. DNA for the CDR3: TGTGCCAGCAGCGTAGTTCAGTCTAGCACAGATACGCAGTATTTT.

This chain connects TRBV18 to TRBJ2-5; 8 bases agree with TRBD1. The J call may be in error: the DNA end matches TRBJ2-7 better. This CDR3 region has 16 residues. From germline, CDR1 is KGHSH and CDR2 LQKENI. The CDR3 protein is CASSPVPGQGFYEQYF. The CDR3 DNA sequence: TGTGCCAGCTCACCTGTTCCCGGACAGGGATTCTACGAGCAGTACTTC.